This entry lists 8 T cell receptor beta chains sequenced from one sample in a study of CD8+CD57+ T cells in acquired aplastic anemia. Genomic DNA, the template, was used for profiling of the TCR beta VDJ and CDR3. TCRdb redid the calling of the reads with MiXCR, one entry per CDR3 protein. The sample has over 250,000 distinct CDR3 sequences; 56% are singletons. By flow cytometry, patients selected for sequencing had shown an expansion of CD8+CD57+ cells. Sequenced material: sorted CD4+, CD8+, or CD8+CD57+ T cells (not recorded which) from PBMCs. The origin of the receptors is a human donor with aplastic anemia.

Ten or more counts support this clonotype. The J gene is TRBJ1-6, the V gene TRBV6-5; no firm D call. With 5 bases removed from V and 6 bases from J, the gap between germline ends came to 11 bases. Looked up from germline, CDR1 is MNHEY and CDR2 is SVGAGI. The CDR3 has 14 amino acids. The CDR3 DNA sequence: TGTGCCAGCAGTCACTTTGAGGGTAATTCACCCCTCCACTTT. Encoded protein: CASSHFEGNSPLHF.

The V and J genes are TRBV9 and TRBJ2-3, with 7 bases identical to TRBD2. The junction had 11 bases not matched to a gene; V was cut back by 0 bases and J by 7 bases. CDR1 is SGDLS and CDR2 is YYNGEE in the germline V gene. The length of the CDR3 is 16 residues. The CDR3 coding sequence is TGTGCCAGCAGCGTAGCTGGGGGGGATGGAGGTTATACGCAGTATTTT. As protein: CASSVAGGDGGYTQYF. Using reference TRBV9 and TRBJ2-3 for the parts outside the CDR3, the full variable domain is DSGVTQTPKHLITATGQRVTLRCSPRSGDLSVYWYQQSLDQGLQFLIQYYNGEERAKGNILERFSAQQFPDLHSELNLSSLELGDSALYFCASSVAGGDGGYTQYFGPGTRLTVL.

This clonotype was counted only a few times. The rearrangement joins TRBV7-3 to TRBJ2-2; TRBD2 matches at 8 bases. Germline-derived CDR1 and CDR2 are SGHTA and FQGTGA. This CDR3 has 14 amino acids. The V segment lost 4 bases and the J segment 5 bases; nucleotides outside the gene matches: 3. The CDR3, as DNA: TGTGCCAGCAGCTCCGGGGGGGGAACCGGGGAGCTGTTTTTT. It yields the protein CASSSGGGTGELFF.

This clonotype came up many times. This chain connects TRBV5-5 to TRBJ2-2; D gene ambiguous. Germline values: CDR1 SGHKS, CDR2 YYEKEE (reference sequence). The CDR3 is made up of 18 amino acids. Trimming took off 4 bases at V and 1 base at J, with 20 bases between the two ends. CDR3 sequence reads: CASSPLGDGRGNTGELFF. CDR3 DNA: TGTGCCAGCAGCCCCCTGGGCGACGGCCGAGGGAACACCGGGGAGCTGTTTTTT.

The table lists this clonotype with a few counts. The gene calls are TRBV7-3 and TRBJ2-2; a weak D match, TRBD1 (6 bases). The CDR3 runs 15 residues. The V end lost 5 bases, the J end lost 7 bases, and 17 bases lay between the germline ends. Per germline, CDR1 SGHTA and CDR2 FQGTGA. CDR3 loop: CASSAGAQGIGELFF. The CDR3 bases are TGTGCCAGCAGCGCAGGCGCACAGGGAATCGGGGAGCTGTTTTTT.

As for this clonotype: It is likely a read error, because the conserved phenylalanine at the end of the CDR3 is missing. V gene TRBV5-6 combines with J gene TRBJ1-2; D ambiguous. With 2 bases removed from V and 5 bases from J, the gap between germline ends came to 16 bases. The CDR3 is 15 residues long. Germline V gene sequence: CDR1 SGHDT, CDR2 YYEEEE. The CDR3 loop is CASSLLGRVKYGYTV. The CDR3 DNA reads TGTGCCAGCAGCTTATTAGGACGGGTTAAGTATGGCTACACCGTC.

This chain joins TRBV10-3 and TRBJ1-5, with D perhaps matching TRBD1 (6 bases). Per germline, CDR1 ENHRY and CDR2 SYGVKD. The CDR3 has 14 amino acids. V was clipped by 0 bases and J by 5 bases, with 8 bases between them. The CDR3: CAISESPGDQPQHF. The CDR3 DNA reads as TGTGCCATCAGTGAGTCTCCAGGGGATCAGCCCCAGCATTTT.

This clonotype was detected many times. The CDR3 DNA reads TGCGCCAGCAGCTTGGTCATACAGGTTACTCAAGAGACCCAGTACTTC. Translating it yields CASSLVIQVTQETQYF. The chain combines TRBV5-1 with TRBJ2-5; D perhaps matches TRBD1 (5 bases). CDR1 is SGHRS, CDR2 YFSETQ, per germline. The germline V and J ends were trimmed by 0 bases and 2 bases, with 14 bases remaining between them. The CDR3 has 16 residues.